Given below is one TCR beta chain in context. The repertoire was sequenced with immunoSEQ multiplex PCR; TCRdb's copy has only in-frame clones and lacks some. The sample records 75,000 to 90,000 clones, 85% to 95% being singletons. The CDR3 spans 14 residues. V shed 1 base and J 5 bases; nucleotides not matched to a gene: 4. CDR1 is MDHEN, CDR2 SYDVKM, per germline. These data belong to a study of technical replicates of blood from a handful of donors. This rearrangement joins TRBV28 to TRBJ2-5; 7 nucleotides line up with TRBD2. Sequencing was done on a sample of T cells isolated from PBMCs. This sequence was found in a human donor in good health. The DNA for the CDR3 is TGTGCCAGCAGTTTATCTAGCGGCGGGGAGACCCAGTACTTC. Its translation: CASSLSSGGETQYF.